Detailed here is one TCR beta chain. Its antigen is still unknown. V lost 10 bases, J lost 2 bases, and 23 bases lay in between. CDR3 length equals 16 residues. Germline values: CDR1 LNHDA, CDR2 SQIVND (reference sequence). This entry is derived from a study of cytomegalovirus exposure and HLA in healthy donors. Findings of the study overall: For presence/absence analyses, sequencing depth was assumed to be roughly uniform across donors. Per a prior analysis, the majority of TCR beta V segments were productive roughly 87% or roughly 30% of the time. In a later analysis, HLA-associated TCR beta chains were more clonally expanded than equally common others. A later analysis found common viral pathogens apparently linked to several of the most significant clusters.

The PCR used 60 Vbeta and 13 Jbeta primers. The table came from immunoSEQ multiplex PCR; TCRdb's copy has only in-frame clones and leaves some out. The table includes roughly 93,000 clones, roughly three quarters detected once. The receptor comes from a man aged 35-49 years in good health and CMV-seronegative. V and J are TRBV19 and TRBJ2-5; D may be TRBD2 (6 bases). The specimen sequenced was PBMCs. CDR3 coding DNA: TGTGCCACCTCTTTCGGATTTTCGGGACTGCAAGAGACCCAGTACTTC. Its translation is CATSFGFSGLQETQYF.